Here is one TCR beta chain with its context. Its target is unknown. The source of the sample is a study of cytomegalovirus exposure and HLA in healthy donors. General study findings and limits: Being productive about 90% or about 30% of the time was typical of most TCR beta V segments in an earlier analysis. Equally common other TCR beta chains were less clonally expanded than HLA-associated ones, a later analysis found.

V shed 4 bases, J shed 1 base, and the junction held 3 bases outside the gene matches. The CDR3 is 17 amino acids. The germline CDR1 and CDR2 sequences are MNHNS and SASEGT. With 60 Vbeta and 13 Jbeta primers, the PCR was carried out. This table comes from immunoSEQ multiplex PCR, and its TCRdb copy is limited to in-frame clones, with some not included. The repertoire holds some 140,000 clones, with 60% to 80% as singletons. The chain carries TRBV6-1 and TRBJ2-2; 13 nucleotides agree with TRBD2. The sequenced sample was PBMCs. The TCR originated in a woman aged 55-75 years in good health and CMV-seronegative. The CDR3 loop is CASSARTSGRNTGELFF. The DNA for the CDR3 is TGTGCCAGCAGTGCCCGGACTAGCGGGAGGAACACCGGGGAGCTGTTTTTT.